This TCR beta chain was identified during a study of blood T cell repertoires in COVID-19. On the study more broadly: Sites across the United States, Italy and Spain contributed samples from acute and convalescent COVID-19. Sources were T cells, B-cell-depleted T cells, or PBMCs; the material itself was cDNA or gDNA.

V lost 4 bases and J 4 bases, leaving 8 bases between the germline ends. The CDR3 extends over 12 amino acids. The germline CDR1 and CDR2 sequences are SEHNR and FQNEAQ (reference sequence). Original data processing: Amplification of reference gene primers provided the estimated nucleated cell counts. TCRdb's table, derived via immunoSEQ multiplex PCR, lists solely in-frame clones and lacks some. The D gene and trimming were derived from the DNA, and the V and J assignments and clone size from that table. The sample lists 83,000 or so clones; about 88% were seen once. J is TRBJ2-7 and V is TRBV7-9; D remains ambiguous. Sequences were obtained from peripheral blood. The clonotype was recovered from a man older than 75 with active or convalescent COVID-19. For the CDR3, the DNA is TGTGCCAGCAGCTCGACCGGGTACGAGCAGTACGTC. Its translation: CASSSTGYEQYV.